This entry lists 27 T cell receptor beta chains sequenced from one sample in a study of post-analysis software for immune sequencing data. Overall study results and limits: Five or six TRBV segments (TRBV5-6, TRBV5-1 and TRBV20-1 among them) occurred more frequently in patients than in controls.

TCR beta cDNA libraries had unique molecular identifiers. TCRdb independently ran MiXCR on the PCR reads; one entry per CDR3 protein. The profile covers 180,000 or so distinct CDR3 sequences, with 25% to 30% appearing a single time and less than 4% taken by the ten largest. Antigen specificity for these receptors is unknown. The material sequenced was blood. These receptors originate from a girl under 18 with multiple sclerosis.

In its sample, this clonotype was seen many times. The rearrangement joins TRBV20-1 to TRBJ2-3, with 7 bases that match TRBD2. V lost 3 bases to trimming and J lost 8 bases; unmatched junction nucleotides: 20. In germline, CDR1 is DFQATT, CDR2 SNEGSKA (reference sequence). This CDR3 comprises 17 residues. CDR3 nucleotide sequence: TGCAGTGCTAGGGTGTTTCTAGCGGACTTTCGGGTGGGTACGCAGTATTTT. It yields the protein CSARVFLADFRVGTQYF.

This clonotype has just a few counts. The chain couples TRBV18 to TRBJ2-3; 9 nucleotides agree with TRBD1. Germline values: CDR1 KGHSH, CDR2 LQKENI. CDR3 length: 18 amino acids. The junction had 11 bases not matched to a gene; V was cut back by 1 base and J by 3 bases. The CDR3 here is CASSPLRDRAVLTDTQYF. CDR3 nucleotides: TGTGCCAGCTCACCACTACGGGACAGGGCGGTGTTGACAGATACGCAGTATTTT.

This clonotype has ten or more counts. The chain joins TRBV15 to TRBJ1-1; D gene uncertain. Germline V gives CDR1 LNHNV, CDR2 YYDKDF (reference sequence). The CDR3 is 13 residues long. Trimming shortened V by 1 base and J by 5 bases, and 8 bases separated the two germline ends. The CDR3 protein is CATSRAPRTEAFF. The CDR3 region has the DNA TGTGCCACCAGCAGAGCCCCCAGGACTGAAGCTTTCTTT.

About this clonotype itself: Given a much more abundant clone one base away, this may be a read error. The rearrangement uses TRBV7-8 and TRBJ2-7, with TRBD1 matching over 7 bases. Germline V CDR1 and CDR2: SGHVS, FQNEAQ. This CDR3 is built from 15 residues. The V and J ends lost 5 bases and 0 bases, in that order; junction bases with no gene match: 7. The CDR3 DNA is TGTGCCAGCAGCCCCGGACAGGACTTCTCCTACGAGCAGTACTTC. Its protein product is CASSPGQDFSYEQYF.

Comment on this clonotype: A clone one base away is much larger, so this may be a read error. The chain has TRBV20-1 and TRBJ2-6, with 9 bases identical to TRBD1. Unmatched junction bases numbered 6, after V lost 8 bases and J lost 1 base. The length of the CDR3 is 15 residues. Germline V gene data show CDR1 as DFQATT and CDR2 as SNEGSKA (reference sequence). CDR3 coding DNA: TGCAGTACAGGGGGCGCGGGGTCTGGGGCCAACGTCCTGACTTTC. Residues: CSTGGAGSGANVLTF.

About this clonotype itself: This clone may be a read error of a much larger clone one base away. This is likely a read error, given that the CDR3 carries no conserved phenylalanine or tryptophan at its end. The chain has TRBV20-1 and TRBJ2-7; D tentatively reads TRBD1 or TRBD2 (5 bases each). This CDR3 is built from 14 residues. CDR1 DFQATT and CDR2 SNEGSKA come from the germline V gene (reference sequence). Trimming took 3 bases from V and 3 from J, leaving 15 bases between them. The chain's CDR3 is CSARARGPIYEQYC. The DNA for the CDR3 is TGCAGTGCTAGGGCTCGGGGACCCATCTACGAGCAGTACTGC.

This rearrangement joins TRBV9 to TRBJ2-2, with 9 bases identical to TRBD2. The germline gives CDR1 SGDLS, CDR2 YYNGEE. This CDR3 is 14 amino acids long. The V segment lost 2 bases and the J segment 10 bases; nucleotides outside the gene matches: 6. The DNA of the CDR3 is TGTGCCAGCAGCGTCGCGGGAGGGCCCGAGGAGCTGTTTTTT. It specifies CASSVAGGPEELFF.

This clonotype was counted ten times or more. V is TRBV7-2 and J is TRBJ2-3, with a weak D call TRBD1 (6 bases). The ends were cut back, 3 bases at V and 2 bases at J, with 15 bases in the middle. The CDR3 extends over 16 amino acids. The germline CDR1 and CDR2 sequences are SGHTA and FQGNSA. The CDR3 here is CASSLLGRGYTDTQYF. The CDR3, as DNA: TGTGCCAGCAGCTTGTTAGGCAGGGGATACACAGATACGCAGTATTTT.

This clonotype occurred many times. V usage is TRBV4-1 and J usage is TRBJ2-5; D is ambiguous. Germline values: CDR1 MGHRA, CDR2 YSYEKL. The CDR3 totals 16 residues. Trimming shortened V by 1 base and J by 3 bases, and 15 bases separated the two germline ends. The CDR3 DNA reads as TGCGCCAGCAGCCAAGTCCCCCTTCTAGGCAAAGAGACCCAGTACTTC. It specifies CASSQVPLLGKETQYF.

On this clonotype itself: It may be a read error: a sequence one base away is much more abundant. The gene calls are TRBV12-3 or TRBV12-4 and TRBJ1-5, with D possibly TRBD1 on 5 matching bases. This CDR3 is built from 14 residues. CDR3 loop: CASSRDPGGQSQHF. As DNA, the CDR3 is TGTGCCAGCAGTAGAGATCCGGGGGGTCAGTCCCAGCATTTT.

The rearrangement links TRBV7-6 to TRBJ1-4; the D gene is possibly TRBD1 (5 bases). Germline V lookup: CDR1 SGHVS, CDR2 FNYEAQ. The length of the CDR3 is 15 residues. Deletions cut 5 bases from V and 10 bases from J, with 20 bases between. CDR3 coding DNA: TGTGCCAGCAGCCGGCCGGGACGCACGGGGGGAAAACTGTTTTTT. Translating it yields CASSRPGRTGGKLFF.

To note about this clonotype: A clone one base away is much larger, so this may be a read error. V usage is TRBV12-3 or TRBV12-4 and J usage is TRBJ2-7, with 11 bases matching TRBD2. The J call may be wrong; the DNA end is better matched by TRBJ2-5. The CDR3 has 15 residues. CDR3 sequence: CASSLGLAGGETQYF. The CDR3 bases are TGTGCCAGCAGTTTAGGTCTAGCGGGAGGCGAGACCCAGTACTTC.

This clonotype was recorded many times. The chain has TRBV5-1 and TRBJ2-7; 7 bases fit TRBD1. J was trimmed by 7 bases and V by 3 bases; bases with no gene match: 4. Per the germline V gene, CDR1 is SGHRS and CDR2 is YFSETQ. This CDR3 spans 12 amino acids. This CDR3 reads CASSWDSEEQYF. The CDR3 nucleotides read TGCGCCAGCAGCTGGGACAGTGAAGAGCAGTACTTC.

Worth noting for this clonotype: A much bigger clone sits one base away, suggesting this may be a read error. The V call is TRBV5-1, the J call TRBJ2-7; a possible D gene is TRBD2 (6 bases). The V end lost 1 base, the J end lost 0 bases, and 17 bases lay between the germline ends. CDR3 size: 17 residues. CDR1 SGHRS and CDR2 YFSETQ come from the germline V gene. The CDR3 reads CASSLIPGGIDSYEQYF. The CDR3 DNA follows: TGCGCCAGCAGCTTGATTCCGGGCGGGATAGACTCCTACGAGCAGTACTTC.

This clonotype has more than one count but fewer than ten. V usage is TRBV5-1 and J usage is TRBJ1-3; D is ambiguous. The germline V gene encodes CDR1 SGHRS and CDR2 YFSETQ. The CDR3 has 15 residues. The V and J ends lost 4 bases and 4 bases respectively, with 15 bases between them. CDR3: CASSTGPEGGNTIYF. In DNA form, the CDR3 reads TGCGCCAGCAGCACTGGCCCAGAAGGAGGAAACACCATATATTTT.

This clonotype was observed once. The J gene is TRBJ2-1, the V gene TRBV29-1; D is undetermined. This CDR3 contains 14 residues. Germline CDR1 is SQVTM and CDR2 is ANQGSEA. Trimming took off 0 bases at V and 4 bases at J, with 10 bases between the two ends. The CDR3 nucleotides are TGCAGCGTTGAAGAATTGGCAGTATACAATGAGCAGTTCTTC. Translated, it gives CSVEELAVYNEQFF.

DNA of the CDR3: TGTGCCAGCAGCGTAGGCCCCCTCAATGAGCAGTTCTTC. It is translated as CASSVGPLNEQFF. The chain links TRBV9 to TRBJ2-1; unclear D gene. CDR3 length: 13 amino acids. The V gene lost 0 bases and the J gene lost 6 bases, with 7 bases spanning the gap. Per the germline V gene, CDR1 is SGDLS and CDR2 is YYNGEE. Combining the CDR3 with reference TRBV9 and TRBJ2-1 gives the whole variable domain DSGVTQTPKHLITATGQRVTLRCSPRSGDLSVYWYQQSLDQGLQFLIQYYNGEERAKGNILERFSAQQFPDLHSELNLSSLELGDSALYFCASSVGPLNEQFFGPGTRLTVL.

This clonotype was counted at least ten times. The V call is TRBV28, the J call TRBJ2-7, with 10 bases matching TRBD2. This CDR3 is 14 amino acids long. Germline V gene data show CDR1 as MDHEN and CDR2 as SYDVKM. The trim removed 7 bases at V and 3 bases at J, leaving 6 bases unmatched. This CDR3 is CASNPLAGFYEQYF. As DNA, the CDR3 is TGTGCCAGCAATCCACTAGCGGGATTCTACGAGCAGTACTTC.

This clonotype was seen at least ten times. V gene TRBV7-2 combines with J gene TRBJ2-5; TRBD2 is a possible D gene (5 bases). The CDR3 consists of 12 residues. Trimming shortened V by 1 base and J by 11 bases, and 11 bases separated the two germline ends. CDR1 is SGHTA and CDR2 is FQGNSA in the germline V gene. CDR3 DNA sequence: TGTGCCAGCAGCTTAGTCTCTGGGGAGCAGTACTTC. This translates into CASSLVSGEQYF.

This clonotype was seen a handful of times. The CDR3 region has the DNA TGCGCCAGCAGCCTGCGGATCGGCCTAGTAGGCTGGAATGAGCAGTTCTTC. Translating it yields CASSLRIGLVGWNEQFF. V and J are TRBV4-1 and TRBJ2-1; D is uncertain. The CDR3 is 17 amino acids. CDR1 and CDR2 (germline): MGHRA, YSYEKL. Deletions cut 4 bases from V and 7 bases from J, with 23 bases between.

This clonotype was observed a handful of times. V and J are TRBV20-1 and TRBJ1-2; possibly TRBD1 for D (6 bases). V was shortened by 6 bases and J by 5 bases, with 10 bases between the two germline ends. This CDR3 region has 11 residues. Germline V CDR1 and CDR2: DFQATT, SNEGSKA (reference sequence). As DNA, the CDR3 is TGCAGTGCGGGGGGCTGGTATGGCTACACCTTC. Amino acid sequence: CSAGGWYGYTF.

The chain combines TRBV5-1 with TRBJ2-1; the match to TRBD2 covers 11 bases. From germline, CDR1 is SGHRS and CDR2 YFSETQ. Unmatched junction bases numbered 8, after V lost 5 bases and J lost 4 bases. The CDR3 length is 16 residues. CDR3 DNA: TGCGCCAGCAGACGGACTAGCGGGCTTTTGTACAATGAGCAGTTCTTC. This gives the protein CASRRTSGLLYNEQFF. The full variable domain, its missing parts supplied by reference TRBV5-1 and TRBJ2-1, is KAGVTQTPRYLIKTRGQQVTLSCSPISGHRSVSWYQQTPGQGLQFLFEYFSETQRNKGNFPGRFSGRQFSNSRSEMNVSTLELGDSALYLCASRRTSGLLYNEQFFGPGTRLTVL.

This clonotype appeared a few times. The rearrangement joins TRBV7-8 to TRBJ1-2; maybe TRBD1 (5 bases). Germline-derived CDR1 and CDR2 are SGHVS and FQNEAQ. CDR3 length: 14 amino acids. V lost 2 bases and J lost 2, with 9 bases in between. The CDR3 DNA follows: TGTGCCAGCAGCTTACTTCCAGGGAACTATGGCTACACCTTC. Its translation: CASSLLPGNYGYTF.

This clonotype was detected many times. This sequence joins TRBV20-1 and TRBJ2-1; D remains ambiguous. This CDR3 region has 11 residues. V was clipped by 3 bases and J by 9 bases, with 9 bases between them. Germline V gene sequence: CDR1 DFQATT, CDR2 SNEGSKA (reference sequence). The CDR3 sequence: CSASNSVEQFF. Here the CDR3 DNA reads TGCAGTGCTAGTAACAGCGTTGAGCAGTTCTTC.

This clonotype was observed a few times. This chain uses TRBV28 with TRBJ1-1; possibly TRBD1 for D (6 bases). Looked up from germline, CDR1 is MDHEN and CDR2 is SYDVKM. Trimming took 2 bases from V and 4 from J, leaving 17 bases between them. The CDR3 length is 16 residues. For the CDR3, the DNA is TGTGCCAGCAGTTTAGGGGGCGCAGGGAGGACCACTGAAGCTTTCTTT. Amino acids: CASSLGGAGRTTEAFF.

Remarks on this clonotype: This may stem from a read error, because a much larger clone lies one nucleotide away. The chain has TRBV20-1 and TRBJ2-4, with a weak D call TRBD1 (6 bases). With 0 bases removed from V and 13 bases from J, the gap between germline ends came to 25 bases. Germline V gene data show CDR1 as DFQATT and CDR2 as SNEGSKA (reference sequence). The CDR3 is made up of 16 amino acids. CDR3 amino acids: CSARDGRVGQIYKQYF. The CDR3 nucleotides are TGCAGTGCTAGAGATGGGCGCGTCGGACAGATTTACAAGCAGTACTTC.

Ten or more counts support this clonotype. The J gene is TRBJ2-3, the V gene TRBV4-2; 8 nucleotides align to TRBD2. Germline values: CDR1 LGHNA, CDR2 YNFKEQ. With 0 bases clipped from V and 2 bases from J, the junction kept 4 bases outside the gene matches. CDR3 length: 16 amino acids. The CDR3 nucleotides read TGTGCCAGCAGCCAAGATAGCGGGGATTACACAGATACGCAGTATTTT. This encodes CASSQDSGDYTDTQYF.